This TCR beta chain originates from a study of blood T cells in healthy people across ages. This clonotype was observed a few times. A J-beta primer mix and a sample-barcoded 5' primer were used in a second PCR of roughly 6 to 11 cycles. CDR3-containing paired-end reads numbered at least 3 million in each sample. Each CDR3 protein is one row after TCRdb ran MiXCR on the 5' RACE reads. Of roughly 680,000 distinct CDR3 sequences listed, roughly half are singletons. The CDR3 totals 13 residues. V was cut by 6 bases and J by 3 bases, with 11 bases left in between. The receptor comes from an elderly woman in good health. What was sequenced was blood. The V gene is TRBV12-3 or TRBV12-4, the J gene TRBJ2-5; TRBD1 might be the D (6 bases). The CDR3 sequence: CASRSQGKETQYF. DNA of the CDR3: TGTGCCAGCAGATCACAGGGTAAAGAGACCCAGTACTTC.